This record looks at one T cell receptor (beta chain) sequence and its context. The authors ran a second PCR of about 7 to 11 cycles using a sample-barcoded 5' primer and a J-beta primer mix. TCRdb re-called the 5' RACE reads with MiXCR, one entry per CDR3 protein. The sample records 540,000 or so distinct CDR3 sequences, roughly 43% being singletons. These data belong to a study of blood T cells in healthy people across ages. Per the germline V gene, CDR1 is SGHTA and CDR2 is FQGNSA. The V end was cut by 6 bases, the J end by 5 bases, with 15 bases between. This CDR3 region has 14 residues. Source material: blood. The rearrangement uses TRBV7-2 and TRBJ2-3; tentatively, D is TRBD2 (5 bases). The receptor comes from a man older than 75 in good health. The CDR3 region is CASSPMRARDTQYF. CDR3 bases: TGTGCCAGCAGTCCCATGCGGGCACGAGATACGCAGTATTTT. The whole variable domain, remainder taken from reference TRBV7-2 and TRBJ2-3, is GAGVSQSPSNKVTEKGKDVELRCDPISGHTALYWYRQSLGQGLEFLIYFQGNSAPDKSGLPSDRFSAERTGGSVSTLTIQRTQQEDSAVYLCASSPMRARDTQYFGPGTRLTVL.